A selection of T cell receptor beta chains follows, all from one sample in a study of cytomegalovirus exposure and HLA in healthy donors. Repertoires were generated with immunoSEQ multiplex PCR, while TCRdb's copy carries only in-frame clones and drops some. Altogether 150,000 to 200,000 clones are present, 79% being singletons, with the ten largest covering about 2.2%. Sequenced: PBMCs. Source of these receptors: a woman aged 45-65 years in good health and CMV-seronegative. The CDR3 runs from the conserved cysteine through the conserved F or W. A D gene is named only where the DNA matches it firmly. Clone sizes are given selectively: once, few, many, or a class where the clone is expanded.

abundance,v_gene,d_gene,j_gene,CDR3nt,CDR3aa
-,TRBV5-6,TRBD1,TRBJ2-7,TGTGCCAGCAGCTATGGACAGGGCTACGAGCAGTACTTC,CASSYGQGYEQYF
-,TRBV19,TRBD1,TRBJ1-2,TGTGCCAGTAGCGAGACAGGGAGCGGCTACACCTTC,CASSETGSGYTF
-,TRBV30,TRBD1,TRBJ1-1,TGTGCCTGGAGTGTACTGGACAGGGACGTCACTGAAGCTTTCTTT,CAWSVLDRDVTEAFF
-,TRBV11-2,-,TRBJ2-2,TGTGCCAGCAGCCATCTATACACCGGGGAGCTGTTTTTT,CASSHLYTGELFF
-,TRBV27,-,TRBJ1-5,TGTGCCAGCAGTTTCCAGGGAGGAAGTCAGCCCCAGCATTTT,CASSFQGGSQPQHF
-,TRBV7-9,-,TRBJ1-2,TGTTCCAGCAGCTTCGGGGGGACATCTAAGGGCTACACCTTC,CSSSFGGTSKGYTF
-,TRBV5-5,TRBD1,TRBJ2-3,TGTGCCAGCAGGAGTCAGGGGGTCGCAGATACGCAGTATTTT,CASRSQGVADTQYF
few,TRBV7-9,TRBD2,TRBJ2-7,TGTGCCAGTATGGGGGGGAGTTATTCCTACGAGCAGTACTTC,CASMGGSYSYEQYF
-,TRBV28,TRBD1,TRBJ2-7,TGTGCCAGCAGTCCCCGGGACAGGGTTTTCTTGGGGCAGTACTTC,CASSPRDRVFLGQYF
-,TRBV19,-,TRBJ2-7,TGTGCCAGTAGTGCCGGGACCTGGGGGCCCTACGAGCAGTACTTC,CASSAGTWGPYEQYF
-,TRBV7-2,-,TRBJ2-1,TGTGCCAGCATGCCCCGGACATACTCCTACAATGAGCAGTTCTTC,CASMPRTYSYNEQFF
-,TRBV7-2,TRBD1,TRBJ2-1,TGTGCCAGCAGCTTACTAGGGGGCGTGAACAATGAGCAGTTCTTC,CASSLLGGVNNEQFF
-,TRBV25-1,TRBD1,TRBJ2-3,TGTGCCAGCAGTGAGATGCTTACAGGGGGAATCACAGATACGCAGTATTTT,CASSEMLTGGITDTQYF
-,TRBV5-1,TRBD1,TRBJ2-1,TGCGCCAGCAGCTCCTCCGGGACAGGGGCGTCTGAGCAGTTCTTC,CASSSSGTGASEQFF
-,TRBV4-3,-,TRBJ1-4,TGCGCCAGCAGCTCTACCTTTTATGAAAAACTGTTTTTT,CASSSTFYEKLFF
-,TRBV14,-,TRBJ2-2,TGTGCCAGCAGCCAACAGTTGAACACCGGGGAGCTGTTTTTT,CASSQQLNTGELFF
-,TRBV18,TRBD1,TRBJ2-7,TGTGCCAGCTCACCTGTGGCGGGACAGGGTACCTACGAGCAGTACTTC,CASSPVAGQGTYEQYF
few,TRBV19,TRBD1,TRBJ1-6,TGTGCCAGTAGTATAAACACAGGGGGCGAATCACCCCTCCACTTT,CASSINTGGESPLHF
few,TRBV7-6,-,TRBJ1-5,TGTGCCAGCAGCCGGGGACTGGACAATCAGCCCCAGCATTTT,CASSRGLDNQPQHF
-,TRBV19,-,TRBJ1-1,TGTGCCAGCCGTCAGGGGCGGGGGATGAACACTGAAGCTTTCTTT,CASRQGRGMNTEAFF
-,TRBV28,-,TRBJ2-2,TGTGCCAGCAGTTTATGGCAGGGGAACGCCGGGGAGCTGTTTTTT,CASSLWQGNAGELFF
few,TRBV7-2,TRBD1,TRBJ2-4,TGTGCCAGCAGCATGAATCAGGGGGCCGGAAACATTCAGTACTTC,CASSMNQGAGNIQYF
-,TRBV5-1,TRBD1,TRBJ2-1,TGCGCCAGCAGCTGGAGGGGACAGGGGACGAGCTCCTACAATGAGCAGTTCTTC,CASSWRGQGTSSYNEQFF
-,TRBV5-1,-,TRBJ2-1,TGCGCCAGCAGCCCCCCGAGGTACAATGAGCAGTTCTTC,CASSPPRYNEQFF
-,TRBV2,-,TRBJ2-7,TGTGCCAGCAGTGAAGAAGCCTCAACCTCCTACGAGCAGTACTTC,CASSEEASTSYEQYF
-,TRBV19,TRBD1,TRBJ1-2,TGTGCCAGTAGTCCACCACAGGGGCTCTATGGCTACACCTTC,CASSPPQGLYGYTF
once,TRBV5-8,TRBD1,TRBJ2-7,TGTGCCAGCAGCTTGGTGGACAGGCCAGTCGGCGAGCAGTACTTC,CASSLVDRPVGEQYF
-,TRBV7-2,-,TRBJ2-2,TGTGCCAGCAGCCCGCACTGGAACACCGGGGAGCTGTTTTTT,CASSPHWNTGELFF
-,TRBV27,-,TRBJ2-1,TGTGCCAGCAGTTTTTGGGGACCAGCGGGTGACAATGAGCAGTTCTTC,CASSFWGPAGDNEQFF
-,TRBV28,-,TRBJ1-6,TGTGCCAGCAGTTTATTTAGGGGGGGGGATTCACCCCTCCACTTT,CASSLFRGGDSPLHF
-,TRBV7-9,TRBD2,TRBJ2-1,TGTGCCAGCACCTCAAGGGTCGGCGGGGGGGCATCCCACAATGAGCAGTTCTTC,CASTSRVGGGASHNEQFF
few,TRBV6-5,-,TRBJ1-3,TGTGCCAGCAGTTACTCGGGGGGAAGGTCTGGGAACACCATATATTTT,CASSYSGGRSGNTIYF
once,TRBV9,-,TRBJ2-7,TGTGCCAGCAGCGTAAGAACGGCGGACGAGCAGTACTTC,CASSVRTADEQYF
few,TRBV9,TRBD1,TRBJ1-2,TGTGCCAGCAGCGGAGAGGGACAGACGCTATATGGCTGCACCTTC,CASSGEGQTLYGCTF
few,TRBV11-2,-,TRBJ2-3,TGTGCCAGCAGCGTCAGACAGACGACCACAGATACGCAGTATTTT,CASSVRQTTTDTQYF
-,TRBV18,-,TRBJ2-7,TGTGCCAGCTCAGTAAATAGCAGGGACGAGCAGTACTTC,CASSVNSRDEQYF
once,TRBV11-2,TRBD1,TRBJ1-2,TGTGCCAGCAGCTTAGATCCGGGCGGGACAGGCTATGGCTACACCTTC,CASSLDPGGTGYGYTF
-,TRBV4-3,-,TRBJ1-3,TGCGCCAGCAGCCAAGACCCAGGGCCTGGAAACACCATATATTTT,CASSQDPGPGNTIYF
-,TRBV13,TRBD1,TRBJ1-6,TGTGCCAGCAGCCACGGACAGGGCCATTCACCCCCCCACTTT,CASSHGQGHSPPHF
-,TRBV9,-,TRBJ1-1,TGTGCCAGCAGCGTAGTGAGTGGAGGGAACACTGAAGCTTTCTTT,CASSVVSGGNTEAFF
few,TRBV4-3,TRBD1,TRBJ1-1,TGCGCCAGCAGCCAACGACCGGGGACAGGGGGCACTGAAGCTTTCTTT,CASSQRPGTGGTEAFF